This T cell receptor (beta chain) came from a study of monozygotic twins with inflammatory bowel disease. Broader study findings: Evidence failed to back one strong IBD-linked signal or clonotype. For repertoire similarity, concordant twins did not differ from discordant twins, possibly because power was limited.

Details on this clonotype: Its antigen is undetermined.

Researchers used approximately 3.5 ug of total RNA for each TCR library. TCRdb processed the 5' RACE reads again and assigns one entry to each CDR3 protein, with no DNA. This table holds around 450,000 distinct CDR3 sequences. Blood samples, whole and unsorted for T cells, yielded the isolated total RNA. Sequenced input: blood. This TCR was recovered from a human donor with ulcerative colitis or Crohn's disease, or a healthy co-twin of an affected twin (not recorded which).

This CDR3 reads CASSYSGGAYIYGYTF. The rearrangement joins TRBV6-5 to TRBJ1-2; TCRdb proposes TRBD1, but this gene call is untestable without DNA. The CDR3 spans 16 residues. The germline CDR1 and CDR2 sequences are MNHEY and SVGAGI.